One T cell receptor beta chain is described in this entry. Its antigen is not identified. Data came from immunoSEQ multiplex PCR; TCRdb stores just in-frame clones and leaves some out. Of some 100,000 clones listed, 92% are singletons. Trimming removed 1 base at V and 6 bases at J, with 8 bases between. Germline CDR1 is SQVTM and CDR2 is ANQGSEA. The CDR3 sequence is 12 residues long. The data stem from a study of Tregs in tolerant kidney transplant recipients. The study's findings and limits: Tregs expanded with activated donor B cells seemed most donor-specific. Findings come from small patient numbers and require larger validation.

This receptor was identified in a human donor in good health. Sequences were obtained from CD4+ T cells from blood. This chain links TRBV29-1 with TRBJ2-3; the D gene could be TRBD1 or TRBD2 (5 bases each). CDR3 sequence reads: CSVEAGRDTQYF. The CDR3 nucleotides read TGCAGCGTTGAAGCGGGGCGTGATACGCAGTATTTT.